Below, 7 T cell receptor beta chains from the same sample are listed, as sequenced in a study of vaccination effects on CD4 cells after COVID-19. Sequencing was preceded by expansion of antigen-specific CD4+ T cells with viral peptide pools in the ViraFEST assay. Upon completion of more than 9 days in culture, CD4+ T cells were isolated. Either the mRNA-1273 or the BNT162b2 vaccine was given to participants as two doses. Antigens for these TCRs are unknown. Assay: immunoSEQ multiplex PCR; the TCRdb copy retains only in-frame clones and omits some. Of 35,000 to 40,000 clones detected, roughly four fifths appear once; the ten largest clones hold around 2%. Sequenced here: CD4+ T cells from PBMCs cultured with HCoV-NL63 spike peptides, sampled after COVID-19 vaccination. All receptors come from a human donor who received a COVID-19 vaccine. Some clones in this sample may be carry-over from other donors' samples.

This chain links TRBV30 with TRBJ1-4; perhaps TRBD1 as D (5 bases). Germline V CDR1 and CDR2: GTSNPN, SVGIG (reference sequence). Deletions cut 8 bases from V and 10 bases from J, with 20 bases between. The CDR3 length is 13 residues. CDR3 sequence (DNA): TGTGCCCGCGATGGAAGGGGCGGAGGAAAACTGTTTTTT. Residues: CARDGRGGGKLFF.

This CDR3 is CASSHQGAETQYF. In DNA, the CDR3 is TGTGCCAGCAGCCACCAGGGGGCGGAGACCCAGTACTTC. The rearrangement uses TRBV21-1 and TRBJ2-5; TRBD1, the table's D call, lacks a check against the DNA. TRBV21-1 is flagged as a pseudogene. This CDR3 has 13 residues.

Only one count was recorded for this clone. The chain's CDR3 is CASSQGTSGGVKTQYF. The CDR3 coding sequence is TGTGCCAGCAGCCAAGGGACTAGCGGGGGGGTGAAGACCCAGTACTTC. The chain carries TRBV4-2 and TRBJ2-5, with 15 nucleotides matching TRBD2. The CDR3 has 16 amino acids. V was pared by 1 base and J by 6 bases, with 3 bases of the junction left unmatched. Looked up from germline, CDR1 is LGHNA and CDR2 is YNFKEQ.

The chain employs TRBV6-1 and TRBJ1-5, with D possibly TRBD1 on 5 matching bases. Trimming removed 1 base at V and 2 bases at J, with 9 bases between. The CDR3 runs 15 residues. From germline, CDR1 is MNHNS and CDR2 SASEGT. The CDR3 sequence is CASSEGGVGNQPQHF. CDR3 coding DNA: TGTGCCAGCAGTGAAGGGGGGGTGGGCAATCAGCCCCAGCATTTT.

The chain couples TRBV5-1 to TRBJ2-1, with TRBD1 as a possible D gene (6 bases). Germline CDR1 and CDR2: SGHRS and YFSETQ. There are 13 residues in the CDR3. V lost 1 base and J lost 8, with 10 bases in between. DNA for the CDR3: TGCGCCAGCAGCTTGTTACAGGGCTATGAGCAGTTCTTC. Protein sequence: CASSLLQGYEQFF. The whole variable domain, remainder taken from reference TRBV5-1 and TRBJ2-1, is KAGVTQTPRYLIKTRGQQVTLSCSPISGHRSVSWYQQTPGQGLQFLFEYFSETQRNKGNFPGRFSGRQFSNSRSEMNVSTLELGDSALYLCASSLLQGYEQFFGPGTRLTVL.

The chain couples TRBV7-2 to TRBJ1-6; D unclear. V lost 0 bases, J lost 7 bases, and 7 bases lay in between. Germline CDR1 SGHTA, CDR2 FQGNSA. The CDR3 consists of 14 residues. The CDR3: CASSLAPGNSPLHF. DNA for the CDR3: TGTGCCAGCAGCTTAGCTCCGGGGAATTCACCCCTCCACTTT.

The V call is TRBV7-2, the J call TRBJ1-6; D may be TRBD1 (5 bases). The germline gives CDR1 SGHTA, CDR2 FQGNSA. The CDR3 is 16 residues long. V shed 5 bases and J shed 8 bases, with 19 bases lying between them. The CDR3 DNA is TGTGCCAGCAGCGTAGGCTCCGGGGGTCGGGATTCACCCCTCCACTTT. It encodes CASSVGSGGRDSPLHF. The full variable domain, completed using reference TRBV7-2 and TRBJ1-6, is GAGVSQSPSNKVTEKGKDVELRCDPISGHTALYWYRQSLGQGLEFLIYFQGNSAPDKSGLPSDRFSAERTGGSVSTLTIQRTQQEDSAVYLCASSVGSGGRDSPLHFGNGTRLTVT.